A single sample gave rise to the 32 T cell receptor beta chains below, sequenced in a study of beta chain features in type 1 diabetes (dated by TCRdb to the late 2010s). Library preparation was by the immunoSEQ multiplex PCR assay. The entire isolated RNA was reverse transcribed using the High Capacity cDNA Reverse Transcription Kit, and thus expressed TCRB transcripts were sequenced. Entries here come from immuneACCESS through TCRdb and include only in-frame sequences with V and J called. Some clones fail to appear in such tables; in the studies checked, an unresolved V gene covers under half of the shortfall, and the cause of the remainder is unknown. Recorded for this sample are 310,000 or so clones; 8% of them occurred a single time. Less than 0.45% of the sample lies in the top ten. Sequenced: central memory CD4+ T cells from blood. Receptors were obtained from a woman aged 18-29 years in good health.

The V call is TRBV28, the J call TRBJ2-1; D is perhaps TRBD2 (5 bases). The V and J ends lost 2 bases and 4 bases respectively, with 12 bases between them. The length of the CDR3 is 15 residues. Germline CDR1 is MDHEN and CDR2 is SYDVKM. The CDR3 loop is CASSLEGKGYNEQFF. CDR3 nucleotides: TGTGCCAGCAGTTTAGAGGGAAAGGGATACAATGAGCAGTTCTTC.

The chain couples TRBV13 to TRBJ2-7; 7 bases align to TRBD1. Germline CDR1 and CDR2: PRHDT and FYEKMQ (reference sequence). The CDR3 runs 13 residues. J was trimmed by 1 base and V by 6 bases; bases with no gene match: 3. The CDR3 DNA follows: TGTGCCAGCAGTGCGGACAGGTCCTACGAGCAGTACTTC. Amino acids: CASSADRSYEQYF.

The gene calls are TRBV4-2 and TRBJ1-2; 8 bases align to TRBD1. CDR1 LGHNA and CDR2 YNFKEQ come from the germline V gene. Unmatched junction bases numbered 2, after V lost 0 bases and J lost 2 bases. The CDR3 loop spans 15 amino acids. CDR3 DNA: TGTGCCAGCAGCCAAGAACAGGGGGGGAACTATGGCTACACCTTC. It translates to CASSQEQGGNYGYTF.

This clone appeared many times. One junction end disagrees with the germline gene, perhaps due to a read error. The V and J genes are TRBV2 and TRBJ2-7; D is perhaps TRBD1 (5 bases). Germline V gene sequence: CDR1 SNHLY, CDR2 FYNNEI. The CDR3 length is 13 residues. As DNA, the CDR3 is TGTGCCAGCAGTGAAGCATCCAGGGTAGCCTTGTGCTTC. It yields the protein CASSEASRVALCF.

The table lists this clone with a few counts. V and J are TRBV7-2 and TRBJ2-1, with D tentatively TRBD1 (6 bases). The CDR3 consists of 15 residues. Germline CDR1 is SGHTA and CDR2 is FQGNSA. Trimming left V 5 bases short and J 6 bases short, with 17 bases between. The CDR3 spells CASSILPGHLNEQFF. CDR3 DNA sequence: TGTGCCAGCAGCATTCTTCCGGGACACCTCAATGAGCAGTTCTTC.

This clone has more than one count but fewer than ten. The chain uses TRBV6-1 and TRBJ2-2; 7 nucleotides match TRBD1. With 7 bases clipped from V and 3 bases from J, the junction kept 8 bases outside the gene matches. CDR1 and CDR2 from the germline V gene are MNHNS and SASEGT. The CDR3 sequence is 15 residues long. CDR3 residues: CASNRRDSYTGELFF. The CDR3 region has the DNA TGTGCCAGCAACCGAAGGGACAGCTACACCGGGGAGCTGTTTTTT.

V gene TRBV7-9 combines with J gene TRBJ2-7, with 10 positions matching TRBD1. The V segment lost 7 bases and the J segment 2 bases; nucleotides outside the gene matches: 8. CDR1 SEHNR and CDR2 FQNEAQ come from the germline V gene (reference sequence). The CDR3 is 15 residues long. The CDR3 reads CASTPGQGLTYEQYF. The DNA for the CDR3 is TGTGCCAGCACCCCGGGACAGGGGTTAACCTACGAGCAGTACTTC.

This clone has only a few counts. This rearrangement joins TRBV13 to TRBJ2-5, with TRBD2 identical over 12 bases. Losses at the gene ends were 5 bases for V and 4 bases for J; bases not matched to a gene: 5. Germline V gene data show CDR1 as PRHDT and CDR2 as FYEKMQ (reference sequence). The CDR3 runs to 15 residues. The CDR3 DNA follows: TGTGCCAGCAGCCTAGCGGGAGGGCACCGAGAGACCCAGTACTTC. Residues: CASSLAGGHRETQYF.

This clone has more than one count but fewer than ten. The chain is built from TRBV28 and TRBJ1-2, with no clear D. V was clipped by 2 bases and J by 4 bases, with 14 bases between them. Germline lookup yields CDR1 MDHEN and CDR2 SYDVKM. This CDR3 is 15 amino acids long. The CDR3 loop reads CASSLNGVEGYGYTF. The CDR3 region has the DNA TGTGCCAGCAGTTTAAATGGGGTAGAGGGCTATGGCTACACCTTC.

This clone was detected many times. This CDR3 is CASSLDNRAGELFF. Here the CDR3 DNA reads TGCGCCAGCAGCTTGGATAACAGGGCCGGGGAGCTGTTTTTT. The V call is TRBV5-1, the J call TRBJ2-2, with D possibly TRBD1 on 6 matching bases. This CDR3 region has 14 residues. Per the germline V gene, CDR1 is SGHRS and CDR2 is YFSETQ. V shed 0 bases and J shed 6 bases, with 9 bases lying between them.

The V call is TRBV10-3, the J call TRBJ1-1; TRBD1 is a possible D gene (6 bases). Per the germline V gene, CDR1 is ENHRY and CDR2 is SYGVKD. The V gene lost 8 bases and the J gene lost 0 bases, with 10 bases spanning the gap. The CDR3 is 13 amino acids. CDR3 region: CAIRGGLNTEAFF. The CDR3 bases are TGTGCCATCCGGGGGGGCTTGAACACTGAAGCTTTCTTT.

The rearrangement links TRBV6-6 to TRBJ2-7; D is perhaps TRBD1 (5 bases). The germline CDR1 and CDR2 sequences are MNHNY and SVGAGI (reference sequence). This CDR3 is built from 14 residues. With 1 base removed from V and 2 bases from J, the gap between germline ends came to 9 bases. The CDR3 DNA is TGTGCCAGCAGTTACTTGTCAGGGCCCTACGAGCAGTACTTC. Amino acids: CASSYLSGPYEQYF.

This clone appeared a few times. The chain links TRBV7-2 to TRBJ1-1; the D is unclear. Looked up from germline, CDR1 is SGHTA and CDR2 is FQGNSA. Trimming removed 4 bases at V and 5 bases at J, with 11 bases between. The CDR3 has 13 residues. CDR3 protein: CASSSRLGTEAFF. The CDR3 region has the DNA TGTGCCAGCAGCTCGCGATTGGGGACTGAAGCTTTCTTT.

The chain couples TRBV2 to TRBJ1-5; D is uncertain. The CDR3 totals 14 residues. Germline V gene data show CDR1 as SNHLY and CDR2 as FYNNEI. V was trimmed by 7 bases and J by 6 bases, leaving 16 bases between them. CDR3 sequence reads: CASTEVGFTQPQHF. Here the CDR3 DNA reads TGTGCCAGCACAGAAGTGGGTTTTACTCAGCCCCAGCATTTT.

The V and J genes are TRBV11-2 and TRBJ1-2, with no clear D. There are 11 residues in the CDR3. CDR1 SGHAT and CDR2 FQNNGV come from the germline V gene. V lost 5 bases to trimming and J lost 2 bases, with 3 bases between them. CDR3 DNA sequence: TGTGCCAGCAGCACCAACTATGGCTACACCTTC. Translated, it gives CASSTNYGYTF.

The chain has TRBV14 and TRBJ2-5, with unresolved D. The germline CDR1 and CDR2 sequences are SGHDN and FVKESK. CDR3 length equals 12 residues. Trimming took off 5 bases at V and 3 bases at J, with 7 bases between the two ends. CDR3 sequence (DNA): TGTGCCAGCAGCGCCTGGGAAGAGACCCAGTACTTC. It translates to CASSAWEETQYF.

This clone was recorded a few times. J is TRBJ2-7 and V is TRBV9, with 7 bases aligning to TRBD2. Germline CDR1 is SGDLS and CDR2 is YYNGEE. V trimming: 4 bases; J trimming: 4 bases; junction bases outside the gene matches: 11. The CDR3 consists of 15 residues. CDR3 loop: CASSLAPGGRYEQYF. The CDR3 nucleotides are TGTGCCAGCAGCTTAGCCCCGGGAGGTCGATACGAGCAGTACTTC.

The sample holds many counts of this clone. The chain is built from TRBV7-2 and TRBJ2-1; no definite D call. V was pared by 5 bases and J by 0 bases, with 11 bases between. The CDR3 contains 15 residues. Per the germline V gene, CDR1 is SGHTA and CDR2 is FQGNSA. The CDR3 DNA sequence: TGTGCCAGCAGCCCCAACCCCAGCTCCTACAATGAGCAGTTCTTC. Protein product: CASSPNPSSYNEQFF.

This clone was seen more than once but under ten times. This chain links TRBV6-6 with TRBJ2-1; the D call may be TRBD1 or TRBD2 (5 bases each). CDR1 and CDR2 from the germline V gene are MNHNY and SVGAGI (reference sequence). This CDR3 has 14 residues. V was cut by 3 bases and J by 7 bases, with 13 bases left in between. This CDR3 is CASSYSGPINEQFF. The DNA of the CDR3 is TGTGCCAGCAGTTATTCGGGGCCGATAAATGAGCAGTTCTTC.

This clone came up a few times. The chain uses TRBV2 and TRBJ1-4, with D possibly being TRBD1 (6 bases). Germline lookup yields CDR1 SNHLY and CDR2 FYNNEI. V was cut by 7 bases and J by 8 bases, with 17 bases left in between. This CDR3 region has 14 residues. The CDR3: CASNLLAGVEKLFF. The CDR3 bases are TGTGCCAGCAACCTTTTGGCAGGGGTCGAAAAACTGTTTTTT.

The V gene is TRBV21-1, the J gene TRBJ1-4; the table's TRBD1 call for D was not verified on the DNA. TRBV21-1 is given as a pseudogene. The CDR3 length is 12 residues. The CDR3 sequence: CASRKIRDRNFF. The CDR3 region has the DNA TGTGCCAGCAGAAAAATCCGGGACAGGAATTTTTTT.

This clone was counted a few times. The chain uses TRBV7-2 and TRBJ2-6; 8 nucleotides agree with TRBD2. The V segment lost 1 base and the J segment 3 bases; nucleotides outside the gene matches: 5. Germline V CDR1 and CDR2: SGHTA, FQGNSA. The CDR3 totals 17 residues. The CDR3 spells CASSLGSGRSGANVLTF. DNA of the CDR3: TGTGCCAGCAGCTTAGGCAGCGGGAGAAGTGGGGCCAACGTCCTGACTTTC.

The genes are TRBV7-2 and TRBJ2-7; possible D gene TRBD2, 6 bases. Germline assignment: CDR1 SGHTA and CDR2 FQGNSA. V was cut by 10 bases and J by 5 bases, with 21 bases left in between. The CDR3 is 14 amino acids. In DNA, the CDR3 is TGTGCCACCCGCATGGGGGGAGGCTGGGACGAGCAGTACTTC. Translated, it gives CATRMGGGWDEQYF. The variable domain in full, with the rest retrieved from reference TRBV7-2 and TRBJ2-7, is GAGVSQSPSNKVTEKGKDVELRCDPISGHTALYWYRQSLGQGLEFLIYFQGNSAPDKSGLPSDRFSAERTGGSVSTLTIQRTQQEDSAVYLCATRMGGGWDEQYFGPGTRLTVT.

This clone has only a few counts. The chain uses TRBV10-3 and TRBJ2-5; 15 bases match TRBD2. Germline CDR1 and CDR2: ENHRY and SYGVKD. The CDR3 extends over 16 amino acids. With V trimmed by 4 bases and J by 5 bases, 5 bases remained unmatched. DNA of the CDR3: TGTGCCATCAGTGGGACTAGCGGGAGGGCCTGGGAGACCCAGTACTTC. As protein: CAISGTSGRAWETQYF.

This clone was recorded a few times. The V and J genes are TRBV21-1 and TRBJ2-7; TRBD1, the D gene given by the table, was not confirmed from the DNA. TRBV21-1 has pseudogene status. CDR3 length: 17 residues. CDR3 protein: CASSKGGTGVRGNEQYF. The CDR3, as DNA: TGTGCCAGCAGCAAAGGCGGAACAGGGGTGAGAGGGAACGAGCAGTACTTC.

This clone was recorded a few times. The chain recombines TRBV19 with TRBJ2-2; TRBD2 is a possible D gene (5 bases). This CDR3 is built from 17 residues. Trimming shortened V by 2 bases and J by 2 bases, and 15 bases separated the two germline ends. Germline CDR1 and CDR2: LNHDA and SQIVND (reference sequence). The CDR3 region has the DNA TGTGCCAGTAGTATACGAGGGCGACTTTATAACACCGGGGAGCTGTTTTTT. It codes for CASSIRGRLYNTGELFF.

This chain joins TRBV25-1 and TRBJ1-1; D is unresolved. The V end lost 3 bases, the J end lost 4 bases, and 9 bases lay between the germline ends. Germline V lookup: CDR1 MGHDK, CDR2 SYGVNS. The CDR3 contains 13 residues. The CDR3 loop is CASSDTWGTEAFF. The CDR3 DNA follows: TGTGCCAGCAGTGATACATGGGGCACTGAAGCTTTCTTT.

The J gene is TRBJ2-1, the V gene TRBV4-2; D is unclear. Per the germline V gene, CDR1 is LGHNA and CDR2 is YNFKEQ. CDR3 length equals 14 residues. The germline V and J ends were trimmed by 1 base and 5 bases, with 9 bases remaining between them. The CDR3 reads CASSQVLRNNEQFF. CDR3 nucleotide sequence: TGTGCCAGCAGCCAAGTCTTGCGGAACAATGAGCAGTTCTTC.

This clone turned up a few times. CDR3 sequence: CASSLLGNANTGELFF. CDR3 in DNA: TGTGCCAGCAGCTTACTCGGAAACGCGAACACCGGGGAGCTGTTTTTT. This rearrangement joins TRBV7-2 to TRBJ2-2, with unresolved D. CDR1 is SGHTA and CDR2 is FQGNSA in the germline V gene. The CDR3 runs to 16 residues. Trimming removed 2 bases at V and 0 bases at J, with 10 bases between.

The chain combines TRBV4-1 with TRBJ2-7, with a weak D call TRBD2 (6 bases). Germline V gene sequence: CDR1 MGHRA, CDR2 YSYEKL. V was shortened by 0 bases and J by 6 bases, with 24 bases between the two germline ends. This CDR3 contains 18 residues. The CDR3 DNA reads TGCGCCAGCAGCCAAGAAGTTTCCCGTACTAGGGGAGGAGGCGAGCAGTACTTC. It codes for CASSQEVSRTRGGGEQYF.

V usage is TRBV18 and J usage is TRBJ2-1; 9 positions agree with TRBD1. The length of the CDR3 is 18 residues. V shed 2 bases and J 7 bases; nucleotides not matched to a gene: 15. Germline lookup yields CDR1 KGHSH and CDR2 LQKENI. CDR3 bases: TGTGCCAGCTCACCAATCCATACCGGGACAGGGAAGAGGAATGAGCAGTTCTTC. Its protein is CASSPIHTGTGKRNEQFF.

A few counts support this clone. V usage is TRBV5-6 and J usage is TRBJ1-2; D is unclear. This CDR3 spans 13 amino acids. V was trimmed by 5 bases and J by 4 bases, leaving 12 bases between them. Germline CDR1 is SGHDT and CDR2 is YYEEEE. The CDR3 loop is CASSYDNSYGYTF. The CDR3 DNA is TGTGCCAGCAGTTACGACAATTCCTATGGCTACACCTTC.